The clone carrying this T cell receptor beta chain was observed a few times. Its matching antigen is unknown. The record originates from a study of long-term antiretroviral therapy in people with HIV. Study conclusions and caveats: Transplant-donor-level diversity was not reached after ART, though diversity increased. Control repertoires displayed wider CDR3 length ranges than the HIV repertoires.

The assay used was immunoSEQ (version v3.0), run at survey level. Profiled with immunoSEQ multiplex PCR; TCRdb holds only in-frame clones, not every one. The repertoire holds some 26,000 clones, with about 81% as singletons. The CDR3 consists of 12 residues. V was clipped by 2 bases and J by 3 bases, with 4 bases between them. Germline assignment: CDR1 MNHNY and CDR2 SVGAGI (reference sequence). The material sequenced was unsorted PBMCs, taken 2.9 years after starting antiretroviral therapy. This receptor was taken from a man between 45 and 60 years old with HIV. The chain is built from TRBV6-6 and TRBJ1-1, with unresolved D. CDR3 loop: CASSYRDTEAFF. The CDR3 nucleotides read TGTGCCAGCAGTTACAGGGACACTGAAGCTTTCTTT.